The subject of this entry is one T cell receptor beta chain. The germline gives CDR1 MNHEY, CDR2 SMNVEV (reference sequence). After removal of 3 bases from V and 5 bases from J, the junction contained 9 bases not matched to a gene. This CDR3 has 18 residues. Only in-frame clones appear in the TCRdb table, and some are missing; sequencing was by immunoSEQ multiplex PCR. The sample comprises some 1,400,000 clones, over 95% of which are singletons, and approximately 1.1% rests with the top ten. This sample was included in a study of shared clonotypes between healthy human individuals. Splitting the CD4+ cells yielded a CD45RA+ naive subset and a CD45RA-negative memory subset.

This sequence joins TRBV27 and TRBJ2-2; 13 nucleotides match TRBD2. The receptor was isolated from a man under 40 in good health. The sample taken for sequencing was naive CD4+ T cells sorted from blood. The subset here: CD45RA+ positively selected. The CDR3, as DNA: TGTGCCAGCAGTTTCGCACTAGCGGGAGGGCGATGGACCGGGGAGCTGTTTTTT. This gives the protein CASSFALAGGRWTGELFF.